The present T cell receptor beta chain was sequenced within a study of cytomegalovirus exposure and HLA in healthy donors. Study-wide background: It was reported in a later analysis that the 95 to 150 validation repertoires used the same platform as the 650 to 800 first-cohort repertoires.

The table came from immunoSEQ multiplex PCR; TCRdb's copy has only in-frame clones and leaves some out. This table holds under 200,000 clones, 89% found once. The CDR3 is 14 residues long. The germline gives CDR1 MDHEN, CDR2 SYDVKM. With 3 bases removed from V and 8 bases from J, the gap between germline ends came to 13 bases. As for this clone: Its cognate antigen is unknown.

Findings and limits, study-wide: In vitro, a few CMV-associated chains proved specific for CMV antigens.

The donors belonged to the roughly 110-subject validation cohort, separate from the roughly 700-subject first cohort. V usage is TRBV28 and J usage is TRBJ1-4; the D gene is possibly TRBD1 (6 bases). The sample taken for sequencing was PBMCs. The clonotype originates from a woman aged 18-29 years in good health and CMV-seropositive. CDR3 sequence: CASSLGLRGEKLFF. The DNA of the CDR3 is TGTGCCAGCAGTTTGGGTCTGAGGGGGGAAAAACTGTTTTTT.